The next 14 T cell receptor beta chains were all read from a single sample in a study of blood T cell repertoires in COVID-19. This table comes from immunoSEQ multiplex PCR, and its TCRdb copy is limited to in-frame clones, with some not included. The table includes under 50,000 clones, 82% detected once. The material sequenced was peripheral blood. All receptors come from a woman in her sixties or seventies with acute or convalescent COVID-19.

V and J are TRBV9 and TRBJ2-1; D is unclear. CDR3 length equals 13 residues. Germline V CDR1 and CDR2: SGDLS, YYNGEE. V dropped 0 bases and J dropped 10 bases, with 11 bases sitting between them. The CDR3 sequence: CASSVVPGPEQFF. CDR3 nucleotides: TGTGCCAGCAGCGTAGTTCCGGGTCCCGAGCAGTTCTTC.

V gene TRBV18 combines with J gene TRBJ1-4; TRBD1 is a possible D gene (5 bases). In germline, CDR1 is KGHSH, CDR2 LQKENI. The CDR3 runs 16 residues. V dropped 3 bases and J dropped 0 bases, with 11 bases sitting between them. CDR3 sequence: CASSPRGGATNEKLFF. The CDR3 DNA follows: TGTGCCAGCTCACCCCGGGGGGGGGCAACTAATGAAAAACTGTTTTTT.

V gene TRBV18 combines with J gene TRBJ2-7; weak D call: TRBD2 (5 bases). CDR1 KGHSH and CDR2 LQKENI come from the germline V gene. V lost 3 bases, J lost 5 bases, and 11 bases lay in between. CDR3 size: 13 residues. CDR3 coding DNA: TGTGCCAGCTCACCCTCTCTCGGGAACGAGCAGTACTTC. Amino acid sequence: CASSPSLGNEQYF. Drawing the rest from reference TRBV18 and TRBJ2-7, the complete variable domain is NAGVMQNPRHLVRRRGQEARLRCSPMKGHSHVYWYRQLPEEGLKFMVYLQKENIIDESGMPKERFSAEFPKEGPSILRIQQVVRGDSAAYFCASSPSLGNEQYFGPGTRLTVT.

This rearrangement joins TRBV27 to TRBJ2-1, with D maybe TRBD1 (6 bases). The CDR3 has 16 amino acids. CDR1 is MNHEY and CDR2 is SMNVEV in the germline V gene (reference sequence). Trimming took off 4 bases at V and 3 bases at J, with 16 bases between the two ends. DNA of the CDR3: TGTGCCAGCAGTTCCCCGCCTCAGGGGATCTACAATGAGCAGTTCTTC. Its translation: CASSSPPQGIYNEQFF.

The rearrangement joins TRBV5-4 to TRBJ1-5, with 9 bases matching TRBD1. This CDR3 comprises 14 residues. Germline loops: CDR1 SGHNT, CDR2 YYREEE (reference sequence). Trimming at V came to 0 bases and at J to 6 bases, leaving 1 base not matched to a gene. The CDR3 sequence: CASSLGQGVQPQHF. The CDR3 nucleotides read TGTGCCAGCAGCTTGGGACAGGGGGTTCAGCCCCAGCATTTT.

The chain carries TRBV5-1 and TRBJ2-5; 7 positions agree with TRBD1. V dropped 3 bases and J dropped 0; count of bases not matched to a gene: 5. CDR3 length: 15 residues. Germline CDR1 is SGHRS and CDR2 is YFSETQ. The CDR3 coding sequence is TGCGCCAGCAGCTCGGGGACAGCCGACCAAGAGACCCAGTACTTC. Translating it yields CASSSGTADQETQYF.

V gene TRBV5-1 combines with J gene TRBJ1-5; TRBD1 matches 8 bases. The germline V gene has CDR1 SGHRS and CDR2 YFSETQ. V shed 4 bases, J shed 6 bases, and the junction held 9 bases outside the gene matches. This CDR3 has 15 residues. The CDR3 DNA follows: TGCGCCAGCAGCCCGTCGACAGGGGCTAGTCAGCCCCAGCATTTT. Amino acid sequence: CASSPSTGASQPQHF. Full variable domain (missing parts from reference TRBV5-1 and TRBJ1-5): KAGVTQTPRYLIKTRGQQVTLSCSPISGHRSVSWYQQTPGQGLQFLFEYFSETQRNKGNFPGRFSGRQFSNSRSEMNVSTLELGDSALYLCASSPSTGASQPQHFGDGTRLSIL.

The J gene is TRBJ2-7, the V gene TRBV7-9; D gene uncertain. The V and J ends lost 2 bases and 5 bases respectively, with 13 bases between them. The CDR3 totals 14 residues. Germline CDR1 and CDR2: SEHNR and FQNEAQ (reference sequence). The CDR3 is CASSLSASVDEQYF. DNA for the CDR3: TGTGCCAGCAGCTTATCTGCATCAGTGGACGAGCAGTACTTC.

The chain links TRBV30 to TRBJ1-6, with 9 bases matching TRBD1. The CDR3 extends over 15 amino acids. In germline, CDR1 is GTSNPN, CDR2 SVGIG (reference sequence). V lost 2 bases and J lost 7; bases outside the gene matches: 6. The CDR3 DNA sequence: TGTGCCTGGAGTCCCTACAGGGGGCGAAATTCACCCCTCCACTTT. Translating it yields CAWSPYRGRNSPLHF.

The chain joins TRBV5-4 to TRBJ2-3; 7 bases line up with TRBD2. The ends lost 4 bases at V and 9 bases at J; junction bases unmatched: 8. There are 13 residues in the CDR3. CDR1 SGHNT and CDR2 YYREEE come from the germline V gene (reference sequence). The CDR3 reads CASSTQGLPTQYF. In DNA form, the CDR3 reads TGTGCCAGCAGCACCCAGGGACTACCAACGCAGTATTTT.

The chain recombines TRBV6-5 with TRBJ1-1; 10 bases line up with TRBD1. Per the germline V gene, CDR1 is MNHEY and CDR2 is SVGAGI. The trim removed 3 bases at V and 7 bases at J, leaving 5 bases unmatched. This CDR3 contains 14 residues. The CDR3: CASSYTGQGVEAFF. For the CDR3, the DNA is TGTGCCAGCAGTTATACCGGACAGGGGGTTGAAGCTTTCTTT.

The CDR3 sequence is CASDRQGINQPQHF. CDR3 in DNA: TGTGCCAGCGACCGACAGGGAATTAATCAGCCCCAGCATTTT. The J gene is TRBJ1-5, the V gene TRBV19, with 7 bases that match TRBD1. With 9 bases clipped from V and 4 bases from J, the junction kept 9 bases outside the gene matches. The CDR3 has 14 amino acids. Germline loops: CDR1 LNHDA, CDR2 SQIVND (reference sequence).

The chain recombines TRBV3-1 (or the pseudogene TRBV3-2) with TRBJ2-2, with 10 positions matching TRBD2. The CDR3 extends over 19 amino acids. After removal of 0 bases from V and 2 bases from J, the junction contained 9 bases not matched to a gene. Germline V lookup: CDR1 LGHDT, CDR2 YNNKEL (reference sequence). This CDR3 reads CASSQDLASGSLNTGELFF. The DNA for the CDR3 is TGTGCCAGCAGCCAAGATCTGGCTAGCGGGAGTCTAAACACCGGGGAGCTGTTTTTT.

This sequence joins TRBV19 and TRBJ2-5; 7 nucleotides match TRBD1. V dropped 4 bases and J dropped 1; count of bases not matched to a gene: 9. Germline V gene sequence: CDR1 LNHDA, CDR2 SQIVND (reference sequence). The CDR3 consists of 16 residues. Here the CDR3 reads CASSSRQGRIQETQYF. The CDR3 DNA reads TGTGCCAGTAGTAGCAGACAGGGTCGAATCCAAGAGACCCAGTACTTC. The full variable domain, in which reference TRBV19 and TRBJ2-5 provide the parts outside the CDR3, is DGGITQSPKYLFRKEGQNVTLSCEQNLNHDAMYWYRQDPGQGLRLIYYSQIVNDFQKGDIAEGYSVSREKKESFPLTVTSAQKNPTAFYLCASSSRQGRIQETQYFGPGTRLLVL.